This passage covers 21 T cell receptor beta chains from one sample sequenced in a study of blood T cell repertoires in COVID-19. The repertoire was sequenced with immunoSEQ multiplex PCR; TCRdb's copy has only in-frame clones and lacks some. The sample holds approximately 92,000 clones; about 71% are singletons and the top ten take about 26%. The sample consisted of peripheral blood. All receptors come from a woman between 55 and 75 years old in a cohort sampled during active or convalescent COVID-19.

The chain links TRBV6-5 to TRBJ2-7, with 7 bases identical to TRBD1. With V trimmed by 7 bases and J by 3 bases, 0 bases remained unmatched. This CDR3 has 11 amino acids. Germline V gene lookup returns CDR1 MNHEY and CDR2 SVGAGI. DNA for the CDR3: TGTGCCAGCAACAGGGGCTACGAGCAGTACTTC. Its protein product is CASNRGYEQYF.

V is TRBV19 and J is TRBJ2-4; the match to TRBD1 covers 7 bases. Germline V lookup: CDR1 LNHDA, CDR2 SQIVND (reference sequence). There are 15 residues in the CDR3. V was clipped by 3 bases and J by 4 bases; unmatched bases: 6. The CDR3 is CASSIRGTDKNIQYF. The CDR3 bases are TGTGCCAGTAGTATTCGTGGGACAGATAAAAACATTCAGTACTTC.

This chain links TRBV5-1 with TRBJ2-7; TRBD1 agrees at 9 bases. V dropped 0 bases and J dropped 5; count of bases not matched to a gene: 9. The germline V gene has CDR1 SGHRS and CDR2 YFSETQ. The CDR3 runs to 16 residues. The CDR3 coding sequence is TGCGCCAGCAGCTTGGCCTCGGGACAGGGAATCCACGAGCAGTACTTC. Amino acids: CASSLASGQGIHEQYF.

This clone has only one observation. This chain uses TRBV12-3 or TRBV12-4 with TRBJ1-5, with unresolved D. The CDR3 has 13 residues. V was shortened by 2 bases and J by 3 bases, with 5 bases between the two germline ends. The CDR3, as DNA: TGTGCCAGCAGTTTATCTCTCAATCAGCCCCAGCATTTT. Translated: CASSLSLNQPQHF.

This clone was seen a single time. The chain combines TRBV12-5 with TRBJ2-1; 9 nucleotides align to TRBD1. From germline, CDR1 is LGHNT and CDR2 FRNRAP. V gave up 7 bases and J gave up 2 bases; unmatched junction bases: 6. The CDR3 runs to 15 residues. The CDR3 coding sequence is TGTGCTAGTGCCGCCGGGACAGGGACCTACAATGAGCAGTTCTTC. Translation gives CASAAGTGTYNEQFF.

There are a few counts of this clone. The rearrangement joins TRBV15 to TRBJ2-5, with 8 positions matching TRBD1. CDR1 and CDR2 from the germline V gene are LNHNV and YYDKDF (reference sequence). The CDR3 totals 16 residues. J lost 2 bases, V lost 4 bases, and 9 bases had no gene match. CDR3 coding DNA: TGTGCCACCAGCACCTCAGGGGGCATTTTGCAAGAGACCCAGTACTTC. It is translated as CATSTSGGILQETQYF.

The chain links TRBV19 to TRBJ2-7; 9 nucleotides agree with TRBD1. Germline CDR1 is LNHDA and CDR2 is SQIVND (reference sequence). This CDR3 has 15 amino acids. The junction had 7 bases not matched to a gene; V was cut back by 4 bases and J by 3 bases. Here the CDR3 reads CASSKTTGGIYEQYF. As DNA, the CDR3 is TGTGCCAGTAGTAAAACGACAGGGGGTATCTACGAGCAGTACTTC. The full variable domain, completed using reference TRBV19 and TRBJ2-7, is DGGITQSPKYLFRKEGQNVTLSCEQNLNHDAMYWYRQDPGQGLRLIYYSQIVNDFQKGDIAEGYSVSREKKESFPLTVTSAQKNPTAFYLCASSKTTGGIYEQYFGPGTRLTVT.

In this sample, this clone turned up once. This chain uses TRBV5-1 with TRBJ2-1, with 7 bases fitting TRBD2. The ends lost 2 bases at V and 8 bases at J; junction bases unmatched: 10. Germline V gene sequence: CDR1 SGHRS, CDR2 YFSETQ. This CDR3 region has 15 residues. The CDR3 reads CASSLTAREGYEQFF. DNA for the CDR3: TGCGCCAGCAGCTTAACTGCCAGGGAGGGATATGAGCAGTTCTTC. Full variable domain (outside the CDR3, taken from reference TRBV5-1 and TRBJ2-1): KAGVTQTPRYLIKTRGQQVTLSCSPISGHRSVSWYQQTPGQGLQFLFEYFSETQRNKGNFPGRFSGRQFSNSRSEMNVSTLELGDSALYLCASSLTAREGYEQFFGPGTRLTVL.

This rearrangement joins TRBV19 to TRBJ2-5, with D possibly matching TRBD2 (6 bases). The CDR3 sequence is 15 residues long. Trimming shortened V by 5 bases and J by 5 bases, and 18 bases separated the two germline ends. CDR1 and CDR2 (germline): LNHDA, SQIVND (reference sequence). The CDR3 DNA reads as TGTGCCAGTAGTTTAACCGGGAGCTTGGTGGAGACCCAGTACTTC. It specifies CASSLTGSLVETQYF.

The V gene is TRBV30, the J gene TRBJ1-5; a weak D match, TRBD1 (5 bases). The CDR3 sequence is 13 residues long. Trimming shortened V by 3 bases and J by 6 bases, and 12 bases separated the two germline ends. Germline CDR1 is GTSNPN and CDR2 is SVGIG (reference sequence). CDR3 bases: TGTGCCTGGAGGGGGCCTAGCGGTCAGCCCCAGCATTTT. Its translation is CAWRGPSGQPQHF.

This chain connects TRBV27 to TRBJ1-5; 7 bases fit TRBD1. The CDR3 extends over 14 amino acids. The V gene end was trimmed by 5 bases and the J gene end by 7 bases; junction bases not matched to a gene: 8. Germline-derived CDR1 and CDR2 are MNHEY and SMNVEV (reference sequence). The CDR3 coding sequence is TGTGCCAGCAGTATCACAGGGGTGGGACAGCCCCAGCATTTT. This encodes CASSITGVGQPQHF.

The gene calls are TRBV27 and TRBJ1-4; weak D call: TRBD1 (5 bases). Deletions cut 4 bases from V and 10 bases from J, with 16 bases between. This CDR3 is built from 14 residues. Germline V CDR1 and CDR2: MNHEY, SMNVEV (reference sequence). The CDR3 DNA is TGTGCCAGCAGTTCCACCGGGGGAGTTCCAAAACTGTTTTTT. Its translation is CASSSTGGVPKLFF.

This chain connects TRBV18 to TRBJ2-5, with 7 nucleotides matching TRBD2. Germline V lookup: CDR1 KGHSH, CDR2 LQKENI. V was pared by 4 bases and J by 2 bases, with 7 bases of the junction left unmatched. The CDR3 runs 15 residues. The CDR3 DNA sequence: TGTGCCAGCTCACATAAAGCGGGGATACAAGAGACCCAGTACTTC. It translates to CASSHKAGIQETQYF.

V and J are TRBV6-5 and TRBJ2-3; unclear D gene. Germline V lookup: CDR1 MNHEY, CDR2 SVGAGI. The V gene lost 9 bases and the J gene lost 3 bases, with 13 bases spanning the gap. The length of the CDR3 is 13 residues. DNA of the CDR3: TGTGCCAGTGGGCCGCCTGGGACAGATACGCAGTATTTT. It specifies CASGPPGTDTQYF.

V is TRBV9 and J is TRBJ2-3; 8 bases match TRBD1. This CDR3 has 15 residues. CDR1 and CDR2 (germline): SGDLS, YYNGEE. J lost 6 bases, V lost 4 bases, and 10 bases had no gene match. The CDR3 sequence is CASSLPGGLGDTQYF. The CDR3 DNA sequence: TGTGCCAGCAGCCTTCCAGGGGGCTTGGGTGATACGCAGTATTTT.

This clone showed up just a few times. CDR3 DNA sequence: TGTGCCACGCGCCGCCCCGATACGCATGGCTACACCTTC. Translating gives CATRRPDTHGYTF. The chain is built from TRBV10-3 and TRBJ1-2; D gene uncertain. CDR1 and CDR2 from the germline V gene are ENHRY and SYGVKD. The CDR3 has 13 amino acids. V lost 10 bases to trimming and J lost 6 bases, with 18 bases between them.

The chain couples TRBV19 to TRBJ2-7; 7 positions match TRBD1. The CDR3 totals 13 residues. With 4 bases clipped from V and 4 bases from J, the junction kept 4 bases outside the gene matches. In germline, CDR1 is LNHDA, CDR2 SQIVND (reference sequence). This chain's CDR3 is CASSRDRKYEQYF. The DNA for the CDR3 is TGTGCCAGTAGTAGGGACAGAAAGTACGAGCAGTACTTC.

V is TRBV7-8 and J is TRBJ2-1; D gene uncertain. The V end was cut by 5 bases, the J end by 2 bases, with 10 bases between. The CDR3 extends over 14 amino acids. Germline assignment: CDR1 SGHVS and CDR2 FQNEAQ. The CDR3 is CASSAVSAYNEQFF. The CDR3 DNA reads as TGTGCCAGCAGCGCCGTGTCGGCCTACAATGAGCAGTTCTTC. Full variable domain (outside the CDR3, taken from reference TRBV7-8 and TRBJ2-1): GAGVSQSPRYKVAKRGQDVALRCDPISGHVSLFWYQQALGQGPEFLTYFQNEAQLDKSGLPSDRFFAERPEGSVSTLKIQRTQQEDSAVYLCASSAVSAYNEQFFGPGTRLTVL.

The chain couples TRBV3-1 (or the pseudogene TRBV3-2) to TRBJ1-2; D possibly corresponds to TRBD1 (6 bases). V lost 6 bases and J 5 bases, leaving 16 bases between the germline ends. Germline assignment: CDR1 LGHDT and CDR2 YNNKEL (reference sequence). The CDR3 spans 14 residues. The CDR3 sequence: CASRQPGVGYGYTF. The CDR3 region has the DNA TGTGCCAGCAGGCAACCAGGGGTGGGGTATGGCTACACCTTC.

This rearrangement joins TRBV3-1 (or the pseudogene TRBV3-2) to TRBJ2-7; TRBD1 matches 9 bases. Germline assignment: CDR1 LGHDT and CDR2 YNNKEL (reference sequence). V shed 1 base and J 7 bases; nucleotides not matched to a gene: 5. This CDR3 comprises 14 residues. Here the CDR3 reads CASSQGDRAEEQYF. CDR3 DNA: TGTGCCAGCAGCCAAGGGGACAGGGCTGAAGAGCAGTACTTC.

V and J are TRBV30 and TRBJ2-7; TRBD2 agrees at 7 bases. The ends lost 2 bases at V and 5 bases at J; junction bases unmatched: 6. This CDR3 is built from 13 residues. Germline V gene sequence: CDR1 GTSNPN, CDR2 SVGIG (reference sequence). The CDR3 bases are TGTGCCTGGAGTCGACTAGCTTTCAACGAGCAGTACTTC. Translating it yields CAWSRLAFNEQYF.